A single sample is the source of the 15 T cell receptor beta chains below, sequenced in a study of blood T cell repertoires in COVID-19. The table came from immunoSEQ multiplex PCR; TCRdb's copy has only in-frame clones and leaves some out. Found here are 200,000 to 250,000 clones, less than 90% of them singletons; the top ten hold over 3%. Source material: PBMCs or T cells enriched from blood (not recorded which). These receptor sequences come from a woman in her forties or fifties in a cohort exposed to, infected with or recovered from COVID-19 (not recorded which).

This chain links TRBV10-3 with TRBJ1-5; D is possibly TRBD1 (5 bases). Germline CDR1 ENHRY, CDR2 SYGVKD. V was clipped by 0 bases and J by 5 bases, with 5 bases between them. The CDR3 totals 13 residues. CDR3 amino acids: CAISESTDQPQHF. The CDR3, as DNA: TGTGCCATCAGTGAGTCGACAGATCAGCCCCAGCATTTT.

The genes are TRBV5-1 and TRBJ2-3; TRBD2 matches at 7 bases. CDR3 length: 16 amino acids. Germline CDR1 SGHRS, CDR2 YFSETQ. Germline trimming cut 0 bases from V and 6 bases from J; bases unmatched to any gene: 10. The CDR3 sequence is CASSLDGGTRKDTQYF. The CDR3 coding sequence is TGCGCCAGCAGCTTGGACGGGGGGACCCGCAAGGATACGCAGTATTTT.

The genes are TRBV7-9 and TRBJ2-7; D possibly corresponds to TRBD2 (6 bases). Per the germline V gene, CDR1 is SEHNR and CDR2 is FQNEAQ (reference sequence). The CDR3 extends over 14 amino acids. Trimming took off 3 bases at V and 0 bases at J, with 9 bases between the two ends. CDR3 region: CASSLGRNSYEQYF. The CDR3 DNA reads TGTGCCAGCAGCTTGGGGAGGAACTCCTACGAGCAGTACTTC.

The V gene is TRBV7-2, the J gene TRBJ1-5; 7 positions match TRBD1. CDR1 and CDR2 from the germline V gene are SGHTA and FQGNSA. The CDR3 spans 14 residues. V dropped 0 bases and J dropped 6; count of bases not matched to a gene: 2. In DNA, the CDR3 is TGTGCCAGCAGCTTAGCGACAGGGAGTCAGCCCCAGCATTTT. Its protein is CASSLATGSQPQHF.

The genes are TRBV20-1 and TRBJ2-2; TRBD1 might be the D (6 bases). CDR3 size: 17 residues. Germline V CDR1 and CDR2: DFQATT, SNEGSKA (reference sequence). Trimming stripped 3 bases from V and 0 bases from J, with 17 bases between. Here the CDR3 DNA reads TGCAGTGCTAGTTTTCTAGGGGGACATTCGAACACCGGGGAGCTGTTTTTT. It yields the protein CSASFLGGHSNTGELFF.

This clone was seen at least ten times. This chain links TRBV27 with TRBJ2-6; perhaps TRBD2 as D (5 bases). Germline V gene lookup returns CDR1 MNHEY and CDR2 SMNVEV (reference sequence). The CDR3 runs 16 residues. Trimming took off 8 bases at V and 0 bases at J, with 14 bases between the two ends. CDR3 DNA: TGTGCCAGCTCCCAAGACGAGGGCTCTGGGGCCAACGTCCTGACTTTC. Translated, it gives CASSQDEGSGANVLTF.

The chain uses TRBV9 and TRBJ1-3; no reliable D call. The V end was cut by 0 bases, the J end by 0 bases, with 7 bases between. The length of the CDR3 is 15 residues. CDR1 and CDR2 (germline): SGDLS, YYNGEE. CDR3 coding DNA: TGTGCCAGCAGCGTAGGAACAAGCTCTGGAAACACCATATATTTT. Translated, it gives CASSVGTSSGNTIYF.

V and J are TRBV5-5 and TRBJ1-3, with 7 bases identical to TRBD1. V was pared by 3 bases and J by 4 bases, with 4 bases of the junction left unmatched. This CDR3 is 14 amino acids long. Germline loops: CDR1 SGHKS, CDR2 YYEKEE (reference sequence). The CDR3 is CASSSPGQGNTIYF. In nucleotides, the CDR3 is TGTGCCAGCAGCTCCCCGGGACAGGGAAACACCATATATTTT.

The CDR3 bases are TGTGCCAGCAGCTTAGATCGGTATTCGGGGACCCAGTACTTC. It specifies CASSLDRYSGTQYF. The V and J genes are TRBV11-2 and TRBJ2-5; D is unresolved. The CDR3 is 14 amino acids. V was cut by 0 bases and J by 7 bases, with 12 bases left in between. Looked up from germline, CDR1 is SGHAT and CDR2 is FQNNGV.

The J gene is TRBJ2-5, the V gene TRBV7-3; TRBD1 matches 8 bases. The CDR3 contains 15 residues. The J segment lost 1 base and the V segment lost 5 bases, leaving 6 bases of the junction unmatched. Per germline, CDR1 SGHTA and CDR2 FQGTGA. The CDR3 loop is CASSQYGTGQETQYF. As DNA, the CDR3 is TGTGCCAGCAGCCAGTATGGGACAGGCCAAGAGACCCAGTACTTC.

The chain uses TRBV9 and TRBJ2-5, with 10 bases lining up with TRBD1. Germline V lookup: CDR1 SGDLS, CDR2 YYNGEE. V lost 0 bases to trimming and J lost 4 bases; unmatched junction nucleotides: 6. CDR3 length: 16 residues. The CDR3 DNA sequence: TGTGCCAGCAGCGTAGCTGGAGGACAGGGGGGAGAGACCCAGTACTTC. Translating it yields CASSVAGGQGGETQYF.

CDR3: CASSPWRGTGQETQYF. In nucleotides, the CDR3 is TGTGCCAGCAGCCCATGGCGGGGGACGGGCCAAGAGACCCAGTACTTC. V usage is TRBV21-1 and J usage is TRBJ2-5; the DNA was not used to check the table's D call, TRBD2. TRBV21-1 is assigned pseudogene status. The CDR3 loop spans 16 amino acids.

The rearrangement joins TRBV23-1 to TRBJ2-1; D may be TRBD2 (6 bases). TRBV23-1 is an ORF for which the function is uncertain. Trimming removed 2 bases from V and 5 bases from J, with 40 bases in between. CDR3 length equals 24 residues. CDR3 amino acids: CASSQGTKSRTKGLGGNPHNEQFF. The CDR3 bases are TGCGCCAGCAGTCAAGGAACGAAATCACGCACGAAGGGCTTGGGGGGTAACCCTCACAATGAGCAGTTCTTC.

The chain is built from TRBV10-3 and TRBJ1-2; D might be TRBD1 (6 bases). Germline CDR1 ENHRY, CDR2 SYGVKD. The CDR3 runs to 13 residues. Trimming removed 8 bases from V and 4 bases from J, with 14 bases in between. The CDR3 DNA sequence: TGTGCCATCGGTTCAGGGGAACCCTATGGCTACACCTTC. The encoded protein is CAIGSGEPYGYTF.

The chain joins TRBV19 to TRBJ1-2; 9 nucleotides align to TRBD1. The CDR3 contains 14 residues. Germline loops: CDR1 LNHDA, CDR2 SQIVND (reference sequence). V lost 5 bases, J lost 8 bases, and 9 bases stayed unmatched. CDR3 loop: CASSDTGTGRGYTF. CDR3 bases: TGTGCCAGTAGTGATACCGGGACAGGGAGGGGCTACACCTTC. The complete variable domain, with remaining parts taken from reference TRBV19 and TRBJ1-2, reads DGGITQSPKYLFRKEGQNVTLSCEQNLNHDAMYWYRQDPGQGLRLIYYSQIVNDFQKGDIAEGYSVSREKKESFPLTVTSAQKNPTAFYLCASSDTGTGRGYTFGSGTRLTVV.